The present TCR beta chain was sequenced within a study of T-cell reconstitution after alpha-beta-depleted transplantation in children. During its preparation, the TCRbeta library received unique molecular identifiers. TCRdb fed the PCR reads into MiXCR, producing one record per CDR3 protein. This table holds almost 600,000 distinct CDR3 sequences, 27% found once. The study, taken as a whole, reports: Several patients had high TCRbeta diversity at day 60; it came from surviving recipient T cells and thymic progenitors. It was newly produced T cells that mostly accounted for T-cell counts and diversity one year after transplant. Several hundred rapidly expanded clones from non-depleted graft cells reportedly supplied alpha-beta T cells about two months post-transplant.

Worth noting for this clonotype: Its antigen is undetermined.

The sequences come from PBMCs, collected before TCRalphabeta/CD19-depleted stem cell transplant. The clonotype comes from a boy in the first two years of life with Wiskott-Aldrich syndrome, due to receive a stem cell transplant.

The CDR3 loop is CASSSIETSAYYNEQFF. DNA for the CDR3: TGTGCCAGCAGCTCCATCGAGACTAGCGCCTACTACAATGAGCAGTTCTTC. The chain employs TRBV7-9 and TRBJ2-1; the match to TRBD2 covers 8 bases. The J segment lost 3 bases and the V segment lost 4 bases, leaving 11 bases of the junction unmatched. CDR3 length: 17 residues. Per germline, CDR1 SEHNR and CDR2 FQNEAQ (reference sequence). Drawing the rest from reference TRBV7-9 and TRBJ2-1, the complete variable domain is DTGVSQNPRHKITKRGQNVTFRCDPISEHNRLYWYRQTLGQGPEFLTYFQNEAQLEKSRLLSDRFSAERPKGSFSTLEIQRTEQGDSAMYLCASSSIETSAYYNEQFFGPGTRLTVL.